This T cell receptor beta chain was recovered during a study of pediatric ulcerative colitis. Rectal tissue came from one to two pinch biopsies taken at colonoscopy. Samples were sequenced at Survey level, maximum 500,000 reads. Method: immunoSEQ multiplex PCR; TCRdb's copy keeps in-frame clones and lacks some. Here the sample spans under 20,000 clones, under 75% being singletons. There are 18 residues in the CDR3. From germline, CDR1 is SGHTA and CDR2 FQGNSA. Deletions cut 5 bases from V and 4 bases from J, with 26 bases between. The gene calls are TRBV7-2 and TRBJ1-2; TRBD1 is a possible D gene (6 bases). Sequencing used gut tissue. The TCR was taken from a boy younger than 18 with moderate ulcerative colitis. The chain's CDR3 is CASSPQGGAYGKGYGYTF. CDR3 nucleotide sequence: TGTGCCAGCAGCCCTCAAGGGGGGGCGTATGGGAAGGGCTATGGCTACACCTTC.